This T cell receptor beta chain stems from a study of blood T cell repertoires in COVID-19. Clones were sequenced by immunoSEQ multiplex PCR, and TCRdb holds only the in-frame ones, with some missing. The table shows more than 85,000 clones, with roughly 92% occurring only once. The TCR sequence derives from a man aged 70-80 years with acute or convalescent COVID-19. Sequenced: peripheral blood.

CDR3 sequence: CASHIPTQYF. In DNA, the CDR3 is TGTGCCAGCCACATACCCACCCAGTACTTC. The J gene is TRBJ2-5, the V gene TRBV28; no clear D. Deletions cut 8 bases from V and 8 bases from J, with 9 bases between. The CDR3 has 10 residues. Germline loops: CDR1 MDHEN, CDR2 SYDVKM.